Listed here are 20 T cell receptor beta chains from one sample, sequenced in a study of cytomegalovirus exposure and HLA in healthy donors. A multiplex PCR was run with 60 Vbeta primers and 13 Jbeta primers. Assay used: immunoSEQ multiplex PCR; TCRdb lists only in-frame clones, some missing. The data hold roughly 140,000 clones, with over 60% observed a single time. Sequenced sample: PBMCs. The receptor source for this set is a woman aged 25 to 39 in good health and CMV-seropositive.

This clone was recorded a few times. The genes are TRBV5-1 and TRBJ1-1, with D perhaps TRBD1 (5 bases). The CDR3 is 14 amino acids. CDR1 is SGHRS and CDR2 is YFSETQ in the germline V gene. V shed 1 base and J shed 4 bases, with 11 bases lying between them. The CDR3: CASSLQGSGTEAFF. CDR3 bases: TGCGCCAGCAGCTTGCAGGGATCAGGCACTGAAGCTTTCTTT. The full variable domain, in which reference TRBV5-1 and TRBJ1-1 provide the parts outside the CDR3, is KAGVTQTPRYLIKTRGQQVTLSCSPISGHRSVSWYQQTPGQGLQFLFEYFSETQRNKGNFPGRFSGRQFSNSRSEMNVSTLELGDSALYLCASSLQGSGTEAFFGQGTRLTVV.

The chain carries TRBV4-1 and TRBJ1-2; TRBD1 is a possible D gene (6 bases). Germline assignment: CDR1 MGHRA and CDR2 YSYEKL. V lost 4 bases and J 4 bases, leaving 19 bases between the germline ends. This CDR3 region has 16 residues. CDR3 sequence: CASSPQPSGTLYGYTF. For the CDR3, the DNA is TGCGCCAGCAGCCCTCAACCATCCGGGACACTCTATGGCTACACCTTC.

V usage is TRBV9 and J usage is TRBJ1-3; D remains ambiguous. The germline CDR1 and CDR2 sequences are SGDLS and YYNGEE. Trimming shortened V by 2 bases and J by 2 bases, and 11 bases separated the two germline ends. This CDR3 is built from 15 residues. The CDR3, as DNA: TGTGCCAGCAGCGTTACCCCGGTGCCTGGAAACACCATATATTTT. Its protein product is CASSVTPVPGNTIYF.

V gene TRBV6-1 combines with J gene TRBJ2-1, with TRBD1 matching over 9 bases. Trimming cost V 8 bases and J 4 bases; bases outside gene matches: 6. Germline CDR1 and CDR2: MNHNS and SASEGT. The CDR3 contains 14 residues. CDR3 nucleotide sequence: TGTGCCAGCGCGGGCGACAGGGGGTACAATGAGCAGTTCTTC. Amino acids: CASAGDRGYNEQFF.

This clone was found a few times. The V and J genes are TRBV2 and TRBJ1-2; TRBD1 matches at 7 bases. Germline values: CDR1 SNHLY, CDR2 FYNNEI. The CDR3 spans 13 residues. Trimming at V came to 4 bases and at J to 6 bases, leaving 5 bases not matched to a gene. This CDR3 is CASSAPGGNGYTF. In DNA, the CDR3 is TGTGCCAGCAGTGCTCCAGGGGGGAATGGCTACACCTTC.

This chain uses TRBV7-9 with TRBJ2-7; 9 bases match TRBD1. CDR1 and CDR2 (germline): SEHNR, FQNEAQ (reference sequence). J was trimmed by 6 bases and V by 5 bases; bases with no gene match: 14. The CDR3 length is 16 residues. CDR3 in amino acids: CASSMTGGPPSGEQYF. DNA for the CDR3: TGTGCCAGCAGCATGACAGGGGGTCCCCCCTCGGGCGAGCAGTACTTC.

In DNA form, the CDR3 reads TGCGCCAGCAGCTCCCCTCCGGGACAGGGAAACAATGAGCAGTTCTTC. As protein: CASSSPPGQGNNEQFF. The chain has TRBV5-1 and TRBJ2-1; 9 nucleotides match TRBD1. The CDR3 spans 16 residues. V lost 3 bases and J lost 5; bases outside the gene matches: 9. Germline-derived CDR1 and CDR2 are SGHRS and YFSETQ. The entire variable domain, with the rest obtained from reference TRBV5-1 and TRBJ2-1, is as follows: KAGVTQTPRYLIKTRGQQVTLSCSPISGHRSVSWYQQTPGQGLQFLFEYFSETQRNKGNFPGRFSGRQFSNSRSEMNVSTLELGDSALYLCASSSPPGQGNNEQFFGPGTRLTVL.

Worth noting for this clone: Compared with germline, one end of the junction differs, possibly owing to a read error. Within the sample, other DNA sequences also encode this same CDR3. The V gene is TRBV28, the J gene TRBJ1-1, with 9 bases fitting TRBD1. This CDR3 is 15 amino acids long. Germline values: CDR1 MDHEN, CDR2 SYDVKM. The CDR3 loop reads CASRLGGTGNTEAFF. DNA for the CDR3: TGTGCCAGCAGACTTGGGGGGACAGGGAACACTGAGGCTTTCTTT.

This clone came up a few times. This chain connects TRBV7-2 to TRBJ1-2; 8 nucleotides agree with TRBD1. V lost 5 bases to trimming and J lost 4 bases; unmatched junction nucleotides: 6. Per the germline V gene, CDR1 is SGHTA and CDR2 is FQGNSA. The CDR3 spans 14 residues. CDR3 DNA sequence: TGTGCCAGCAGCCGACAGACAGGGGCCTATGGCTACACCTTC. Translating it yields CASSRQTGAYGYTF.

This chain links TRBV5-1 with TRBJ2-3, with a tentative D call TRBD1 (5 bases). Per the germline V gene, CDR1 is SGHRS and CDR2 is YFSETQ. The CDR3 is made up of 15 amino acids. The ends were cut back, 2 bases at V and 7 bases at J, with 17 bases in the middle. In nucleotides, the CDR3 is TGCGCCAGCAGCTTTGACAGTGGGGCCCCGTATACGCAGTATTTT. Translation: CASSFDSGAPYTQYF.

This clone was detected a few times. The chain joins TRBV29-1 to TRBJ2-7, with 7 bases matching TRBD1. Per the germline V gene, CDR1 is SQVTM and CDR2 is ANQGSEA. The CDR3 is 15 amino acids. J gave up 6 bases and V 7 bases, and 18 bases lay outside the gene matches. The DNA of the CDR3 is TGCAGCGCCATTGGGACAGAATCCATCCCCCTCGAGCAGTACTTC. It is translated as CSAIGTESIPLEQYF.

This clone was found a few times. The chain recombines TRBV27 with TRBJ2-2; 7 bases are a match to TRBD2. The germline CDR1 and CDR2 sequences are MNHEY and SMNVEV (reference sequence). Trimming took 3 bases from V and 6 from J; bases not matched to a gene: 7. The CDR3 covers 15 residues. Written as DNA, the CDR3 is TGTGCCAGCAGTTTTTTCTGGGGGGGGGCCGGGGAGCTGTTTTTT. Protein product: CASSFFWGGAGELFF.

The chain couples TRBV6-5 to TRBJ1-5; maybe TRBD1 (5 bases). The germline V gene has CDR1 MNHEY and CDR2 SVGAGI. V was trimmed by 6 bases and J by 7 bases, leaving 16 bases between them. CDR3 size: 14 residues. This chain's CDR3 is CASSKDSFRQPQHF. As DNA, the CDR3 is TGTGCCAGCAGCAAAGACAGTTTCCGGCAGCCCCAGCATTTT.

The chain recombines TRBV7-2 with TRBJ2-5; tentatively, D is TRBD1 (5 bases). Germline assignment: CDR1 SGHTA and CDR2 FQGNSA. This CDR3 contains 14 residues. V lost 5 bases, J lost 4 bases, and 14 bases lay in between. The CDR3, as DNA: TGTGCCAGCAGCAGGGGTCCTACGGGAGAGACCCAGTACTTC. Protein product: CASSRGPTGETQYF.

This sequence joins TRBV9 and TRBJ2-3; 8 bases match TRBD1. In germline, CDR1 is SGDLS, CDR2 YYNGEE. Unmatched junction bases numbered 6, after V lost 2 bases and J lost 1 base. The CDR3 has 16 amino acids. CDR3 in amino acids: CASSVSRGLGTDTQYF. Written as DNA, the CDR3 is TGTGCCAGCAGCGTCTCCAGGGGGCTGGGCACAGATACGCAGTATTTT.

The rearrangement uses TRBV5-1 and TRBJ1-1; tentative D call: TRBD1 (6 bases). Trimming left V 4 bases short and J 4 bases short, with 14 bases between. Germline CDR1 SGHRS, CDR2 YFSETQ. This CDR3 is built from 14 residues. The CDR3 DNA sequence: TGCGCCAGCAGCCCCACAGGGCCCAGCACTGAAGCTTTCTTT. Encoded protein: CASSPTGPSTEAFF.

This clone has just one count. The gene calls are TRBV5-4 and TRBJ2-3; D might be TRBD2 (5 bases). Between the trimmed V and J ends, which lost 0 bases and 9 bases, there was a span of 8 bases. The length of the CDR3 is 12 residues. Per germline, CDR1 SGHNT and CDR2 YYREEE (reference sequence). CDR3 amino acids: CASSLAGSTQYF. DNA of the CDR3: TGTGCCAGCAGCTTGGCGGGAAGCACGCAGTATTTT.

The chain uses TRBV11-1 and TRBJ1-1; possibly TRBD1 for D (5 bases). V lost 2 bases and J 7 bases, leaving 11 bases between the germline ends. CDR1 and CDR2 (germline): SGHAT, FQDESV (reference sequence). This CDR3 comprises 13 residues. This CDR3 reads CASSLQDSNEAFF. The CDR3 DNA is TGTGCCAGCAGCTTACAAGACAGTAATGAAGCTTTCTTT. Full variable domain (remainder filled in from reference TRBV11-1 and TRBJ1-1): EAEVAQSPRYKITEKSQAVAFWCDPISGHATLYWYRQILGQGPELLVQFQDESVVDDSQLPKDRFSAERLKGVDSTLKIQPAELGDSAMYLCASSLQDSNEAFFGQGTRLTVV.

CDR3: CASSLWGDAGNTIYF. The CDR3 DNA follows: TGTGCCAGCAGTCTCTGGGGGGACGCTGGAAACACCATATATTTT. The chain carries TRBV6-1 and TRBJ1-3; the D gene is possibly TRBD1 (5 bases). V was shortened by 5 bases and J by 2 bases, with 13 bases between the two germline ends. There are 15 residues in the CDR3. The germline gives CDR1 MNHNS, CDR2 SASEGT.

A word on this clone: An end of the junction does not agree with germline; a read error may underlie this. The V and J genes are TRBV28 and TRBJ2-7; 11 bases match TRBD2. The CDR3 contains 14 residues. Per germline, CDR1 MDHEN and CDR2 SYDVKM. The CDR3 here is CASILAGGRLGQYF. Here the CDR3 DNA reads TGTGCCAGCATTTTAGCGGGAGGGCGTCTAGGGCAGTACTTC. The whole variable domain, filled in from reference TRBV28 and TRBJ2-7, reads DVKVTQSSRYLVKRTGEKVFLECVQDMDHENMFWYRQDPGLGLRLIYFSYDVKMKEKGDIPEGYSVSREKKERFSLILESASTNQTSMYLCASILAGGRLGQYFGPGTRLTVT.